Listed here are 23 T cell receptor beta chains from one sample, sequenced in a study of shared clonotypes between healthy human individuals. The method was immunoSEQ multiplex PCR; TCRdb's version includes in-frame clones alone and lacks a portion of them. The table records some 480,000 clones, roughly 85% of them present only once. The specimen sequenced was PBMCs. Every receptor here comes from a woman aged 40 to 50 in good health. Some clones in this sample may be carry-over from other donors' samples.

The chain uses TRBV29-1 and TRBJ1-2; D not resolved. The CDR3 spans 13 residues. Trimming shortened V by 4 bases and J by 6 bases, and 15 bases separated the two germline ends. Germline CDR1 SQVTM, CDR2 ANQGSEA. The CDR3 DNA reads TGCAGCGTTGGGCGCGGAGACTATGATGGCTACACCTTC. Encoded protein: CSVGRGDYDGYTF.

The gene calls are TRBV5-4 and TRBJ1-1; no clear D gene. Germline V CDR1 and CDR2: SGHNT, YYREEE (reference sequence). Between the trimmed V and J ends, which lost 0 bases and 1 base, there was a span of 10 bases. The CDR3 extends over 15 amino acids. CDR3 sequence (DNA): TGTGCCAGCAGCTTGGCCGTTCATACGAACACTGAAGCTTTCTTT. This translates into CASSLAVHTNTEAFF. The full variable domain, completed using reference TRBV5-4 and TRBJ1-1, is ETGVTQSPTHLIKTRGQQVTLRCSSQSGHNTVSWYQQALGQGPQFIFQYYREEENGRGNFPPRFSGLQFPNYSSELNVNALELDDSALYLCASSLAVHTNTEAFFGQGTRLTVV.

The rearrangement links TRBV5-1 to TRBJ1-2, with unresolved D. This CDR3 has 17 residues. CDR1 and CDR2 from the germline V gene are SGHRS and YFSETQ. Trimming took off 3 bases at V and 2 bases at J, with 20 bases between the two ends. The CDR3 region is CASSSDGSLAQNYGYTF. The CDR3 bases are TGCGCCAGCAGCTCGGACGGGTCCCTGGCGCAGAACTATGGCTACACCTTC.

The gene calls are TRBV4-3 and TRBJ2-2, with D uncertain. Trimming took off 4 bases at V and 3 bases at J, with 9 bases between the two ends. The CDR3 has 14 residues. Germline V gives CDR1 LGHNA, CDR2 YSLEER. In nucleotides, the CDR3 is TGCGCCAGCAGCCTCATGGTTTACACCGGGGAGCTGTTTTTT. This gives the protein CASSLMVYTGELFF.

The V and J genes are TRBV5-6 and TRBJ1-2; perhaps TRBD1 as D (5 bases). Trimming took 7 bases from V and 1 from J, leaving 14 bases between them. Germline assignment: CDR1 SGHDT and CDR2 YYEEEE. The CDR3 consists of 14 residues. CDR3 in DNA: TGTGCCAGCCGGGGCCCCCCATTTAACTATGGCTACACCTTC. This sequence encodes CASRGPPFNYGYTF.

V is TRBV6-6 and J is TRBJ2-7; possible D gene TRBD2, 6 bases. The CDR3 contains 13 residues. Trimming took off 4 bases at V and 4 bases at J, with 11 bases between the two ends. Germline CDR1 reads MNHNY; CDR2 reads SVGAGI (reference sequence). CDR3 DNA sequence: TGTGCCAGCAGTTTCGGGAGAAGTTACGAGCAGTACTTC. Translating gives CASSFGRSYEQYF.

This chain connects TRBV18 to TRBJ1-1, with D perhaps matching TRBD1 (6 bases). The CDR3 spans 19 residues. Germline CDR1 and CDR2: KGHSH and LQKENI. The V gene lost 2 bases and the J gene lost 2 bases, with 24 bases spanning the gap. CDR3 DNA: TGTGCCAGCTCACCAACACTCGATAAGACAGGAGAAGGAAACACTGAAGCTTTCTTT. This gives the protein CASSPTLDKTGEGNTEAFF.

This sequence joins TRBV5-6 and TRBJ1-1, with a weak D call TRBD1 (5 bases). Germline V gene data show CDR1 as SGHDT and CDR2 as YYEEEE. V was trimmed by 0 bases and J by 7 bases, leaving 16 bases between them. CDR3 length equals 15 residues. The CDR3 region is CASSLAGTGRSEAFF. CDR3 DNA: TGTGCCAGCAGCTTGGCCGGGACTGGACGAAGTGAAGCTTTCTTT.

This clone appeared many times. The CDR3 coding sequence is TGTGCCAGCACCTGGGGGAGGAACGAGCAGTACTTC. As protein: CASTWGRNEQYF. The chain links TRBV2 to TRBJ2-7; possible D gene TRBD2, 6 bases. Germline-derived CDR1 and CDR2 are SNHLY and FYNNEI. The CDR3 spans 12 residues. V shed 7 bases and J shed 5 bases, with 12 bases lying between them.

This sequence joins TRBV7-6 and TRBJ2-1, with 10 bases aligning to TRBD2. Germline CDR1 SGHVS, CDR2 FNYEAQ. The junction had 4 bases not matched to a gene; V was cut back by 6 bases and J by 5 bases. The CDR3 runs 14 residues. The CDR3 protein is CASSWTSGHNEQFF. As DNA, the CDR3 is TGTGCCAGCAGTTGGACTAGCGGCCACAATGAGCAGTTCTTC.

The chain combines TRBV27 with TRBJ2-7; no reliable D call. Germline V gene sequence: CDR1 MNHEY, CDR2 SMNVEV (reference sequence). V was clipped by 2 bases and J by 3 bases, with 11 bases between them. The length of the CDR3 is 14 residues. The CDR3 DNA reads as TGTGCCAGCAGTTTAAGGAAGGGTTACTACGAGCAGTACTTC. Its protein is CASSLRKGYYEQYF.

This sequence joins TRBV28 and TRBJ2-3; tentatively, D is TRBD2 (7 bases). The V end was cut by 1 base, the J end by 6 bases, with 20 bases between. This CDR3 has 17 residues. CDR1 and CDR2 from the germline V gene are MDHEN and SYDVKM. The CDR3 loop is CASSLLVEGGIFDTQYF. The CDR3 bases are TGTGCCAGCAGTTTATTGGTGGAGGGGGGGATTTTCGATACGCAGTATTTT. Supplemented by reference TRBV28 and TRBJ2-3, the full variable domain reads DVKVTQSSRYLVKRTGEKVFLECVQDMDHENMFWYRQDPGLGLRLIYFSYDVKMKEKGDIPEGYSVSREKKERFSLILESASTNQTSMYLCASSLLVEGGIFDTQYFGPGTRLTVL.

The chain has TRBV4-1 and TRBJ2-5; D is unclear. In germline, CDR1 is MGHRA, CDR2 YSYEKL. The CDR3 runs 18 residues. V gave up 0 bases and J gave up 5 bases, with 22 bases separating them. For the CDR3, the DNA is TGCGCCAGCAGCCAAGATCCTGCTACCGCCTATCAATTGGAGACCCAGTACTTC. Translation gives CASSQDPATAYQLETQYF.

The genes are TRBV30 and TRBJ2-1; D might be TRBD1 or TRBD2, each matching 5 bases. The V end was cut by 7 bases, the J end by 9 bases, with 13 bases between. The germline gives CDR1 GTSNPN, CDR2 SVGIG (reference sequence). The CDR3 sequence is 11 residues long. The CDR3 nucleotides are TGTGCCTCGGGAAGGGGTAGTGAGCAGTTCTTC. This codes for CASGRGSEQFF. The full variable domain, completed using reference TRBV30 and TRBJ2-1, is SQTIHQWPATLVQPVGSPLSLECTVEGTSNPNLYWYRQAAGRGLQLLFYSVGIGQISSEVPQNLSASRPQDRQFILSSKKLLLSDSGFYLCASGRGSEQFFGPGTRLTVL.

The CDR3 coding sequence is TGTGCCAGCAGCTTGGGGGCGGACTACTACGAGCAGTACTTC. Its translation is CASSLGADYYEQYF. The chain recombines TRBV11-2 with TRBJ2-7; D possibly matches TRBD1 or TRBD2 (6 bases each). The V gene lost 3 bases and the J gene lost 3 bases, with 12 bases spanning the gap. CDR3 length: 14 amino acids. CDR1 is SGHAT and CDR2 is FQNNGV in the germline V gene.

This CDR3 is CASGPSGNEQFF. CDR3 bases: TGTGCCAGCGGACCGTCGGGCAATGAGCAGTTCTTC. The V gene is TRBV18, the J gene TRBJ2-1; D gene uncertain. This CDR3 region has 12 residues. Germline lookup yields CDR1 KGHSH and CDR2 LQKENI. The V and J ends lost 8 bases and 6 bases respectively, with 11 bases between them.

The CDR3 here is CASRSGVSGYTF. The CDR3 DNA reads as TGTGCCAGCAGATCGGGAGTCAGCGGCTACACCTTC. The chain uses TRBV6-5 and TRBJ1-2; no clear D gene. The germline V gene has CDR1 MNHEY and CDR2 SVGAGI. Trimming removed 6 bases from V and 8 bases from J, with 13 bases in between. There are 12 residues in the CDR3.

This clone was counted a few times. This sequence joins TRBV7-9 and TRBJ1-1; a possible D gene is TRBD1 (5 bases). The V end was cut by 3 bases, the J end by 3 bases, with 5 bases between. Germline-derived CDR1 and CDR2 are SEHNR and FQNEAQ (reference sequence). This CDR3 spans 12 amino acids. The CDR3 spells CASSFRDTEAFF. As DNA, the CDR3 is TGTGCCAGCAGCTTCAGGGACACTGAAGCTTTCTTT.

The chain carries TRBV27 and TRBJ2-7; weak D call: TRBD2 (6 bases). The CDR3 is made up of 14 amino acids. CDR1 is MNHEY, CDR2 SMNVEV, per germline (reference sequence). Trimming stripped 0 bases from V and 3 bases from J, with 9 bases between. In DNA, the CDR3 is TGTGCCAGCAGTTTATCGCCCGGGAGCTACGAGCAGTACTTC. It encodes CASSLSPGSYEQYF.

This clone was counted many times. The chain employs TRBV15 and TRBJ2-6; D remains ambiguous. Germline CDR1 and CDR2: LNHNV and YYDKDF (reference sequence). CDR3 length equals 15 residues. V lost 5 bases to trimming and J lost 1 base, with 9 bases between them. CDR3 residues: CATSLESSGANVLTF. CDR3 bases: TGTGCCACCAGCCTAGAGAGTTCTGGGGCCAACGTCCTGACTTTC.

V usage is TRBV11-1 and J usage is TRBJ2-1; D is unresolved. Germline lookup yields CDR1 SGHAT and CDR2 FQDESV (reference sequence). The CDR3 loop spans 15 amino acids. Trimming pared 5 bases from V and 0 bases from J, leaving 11 bases between. The CDR3 coding sequence is TGTGCCAGCAGCATGCGGACGGGCTCCTACAATGAGCAGTTCTTC. Amino acids: CASSMRTGSYNEQFF. The full variable domain, in which reference TRBV11-1 and TRBJ2-1 provide the parts outside the CDR3, is EAEVAQSPRYKITEKSQAVAFWCDPISGHATLYWYRQILGQGPELLVQFQDESVVDDSQLPKDRFSAERLKGVDSTLKIQPAELGDSAMYLCASSMRTGSYNEQFFGPGTRLTVL.

V gene TRBV4-1 combines with J gene TRBJ2-2, with D tentatively TRBD1 (5 bases). Germline V lookup: CDR1 MGHRA, CDR2 YSYEKL. The CDR3 totals 14 residues. V lost 5 bases and J lost 2, with 9 bases in between. The CDR3 loop is CASSTGLNTGELFF. Written as DNA, the CDR3 is TGCGCCAGCAGCACAGGCCTAAACACCGGGGAGCTGTTTTTT.

The chain carries TRBV6-6 and TRBJ2-1; D perhaps matches TRBD2 (6 bases). V shed 5 bases and J shed 7 bases, with 12 bases lying between them. This CDR3 has 13 residues. Germline V CDR1 and CDR2: MNHNY, SVGAGI (reference sequence). The CDR3 region has the DNA TGTGCCAGCAGTCCCCGGGGGATAAATGAGCAGTTCTTC. Translating it yields CASSPRGINEQFF.